The rows below give T cell receptor beta chains drawn from one sample of a study of blood T cell repertoires in COVID-19. Assay: immunoSEQ multiplex PCR; the TCRdb copy retains only in-frame clones and omits some. The data contain about 94,000 clones, less than 85% of them singletons. Input material: peripheral blood. The receptor source for this set is a woman of 80 years or more with acute or convalescent COVID-19. CDR3s include the opening cysteine and the closing phenylalanine or tryptophan. Each record gives: V gene, J gene, clone size, D gene, CDR3 protein, CDR3 DNA. A D gene is named only where the DNA matches it firmly. Rows may omit the clone size; those that give it use once, few, many or a size class.

TRBV7-6	TRBJ1-3	many	-	CASRGGPNGNTIYF	TGTGCCAGCAGGGGGGGGCCGAACGGAAACACCATATATTTT
TRBV18	TRBJ2-7	-	TRBD1	CASSWDRGEQYF	TGTGCCAGCTCATGGGACAGGGGAGAGCAGTACTTC
TRBV19	TRBJ1-3	-	-	CASSSHPASGNTIYF	TGTGCCAGTAGTTCACATCCCGCCTCTGGAAACACCATATATTTT
TRBV6-5	TRBJ2-5	once	-	CASSYSYGFGETQYF	TGTGCCAGCAGTTACTCTTACGGGTTCGGGGAGACCCAGTACTTC
TRBV28	TRBJ1-2	-	-	CASSLLVHYGYTF	TGTGCCAGCAGTTTACTAGTCCACTATGGCTACACCTTC
TRBV4-1	TRBJ1-6	once	TRBD1	CASSEGDSYNSPLHF	TGCGCCAGCAGCGAGGGGGACAGCTATAATTCACCCCTCCACTTT
TRBV21-1	TRBJ1-2	-	-	CASSQTLNRVGYTF	TGTGCCAGCAGCCAGACGCTCAACAGGGTCGGCTACACCTTC
TRBV11-1	TRBJ1-2	-	TRBD1	CASSLGGQGAARGYTF	TGTGCCAGCAGCTTAGGAGGACAGGGGGCCGCCCGGGGCTACACCTTC
TRBV18	TRBJ1-1	-	-	CASSPPDRYETEAFF	TGTGCCAGCTCACCACCGGACAGATATGAAACTGAAGCTTTCTTT
TRBV10-3	TRBJ2-5	-	TRBD2	CAISESSGRAETQYF	TGTGCCATCAGTGAGTCTAGCGGGAGGGCAGAGACCCAGTACTTC
TRBV19	TRBJ1-6	-	TRBD1	CASSDDRGNSPLHF	TGTGCCAGTAGCGACGACAGGGGGAATTCACCCCTCCACTTT
TRBV10-2	TRBJ2-3	-	TRBD2	CASSEPSGGYQKDTQYF	TGCGCCAGCAGTGAACCTAGCGGGGGTTACCAGAAGGATACGCAGTATTTT
TRBV5-1	TRBJ2-7	-	TRBD2	CASSEGRENHEQYF	TGCGCCAGCAGTGAGGGGAGGGAGAACCACGAGCAGTACTTC
TRBV5-1	TRBJ2-5	-	TRBD2	CASSLVGSGSIGETQYF	TGCGCCAGCAGCTTGGTTGGCAGCGGGAGCATTGGGGAGACCCAGTACTTC
TRBV18	TRBJ2-1	-	TRBD1	CASRIQGARDEQFF	TGTGCCAGCCGCATACAGGGGGCGAGGGATGAGCAGTTCTTC
TRBV20-1	TRBJ2-5	-	-	CSAGDRPRETQYF	TGCAGTGCTGGTGACAGGCCCAGGGAGACCCAGTACTTC
TRBV15	TRBJ2-7	once	-	CATSRAIADEQYF	TGTGCCACCAGCAGGGCGATTGCGGACGAGCAGTACTTC
TRBV19	TRBJ2-5	-	-	CASRQGRAQYF	TGTGCCAGTAGACAGGGTCGGGCCCAGTACTTC
TRBV19	TRBJ1-3	-	-	CASSHRQATGNTIYF	TGTGCCAGTAGTCACCGACAGGCCACTGGAAACACCATATATTTT
TRBV7-9	TRBJ1-5	-	-	CASSLDTSNQPQHF	TGTGCCAGCAGTCTGGACACTAGCAATCAGCCCCAGCATTTT
TRBV5-1	TRBJ2-3	-	-	CASSSSRATSTDTQYF	TGCGCCAGCAGCTCCTCCCGAGCGACTAGCACAGATACGCAGTATTTT
TRBV10-3	TRBJ1-1	-	TRBD1	CAIRQGLNTEAFF	TGTGCCATCAGACAGGGGTTGAACACTGAAGCTTTCTTT
TRBV6-6	TRBJ2-1	-	-	CASTLWGDEQFF	TGTGCCAGCACCCTCTGGGGCGATGAGCAGTTCTTC
TRBV30	TRBJ2-4	-	-	CAWAKPAKNIQYF	TGTGCCTGGGCTAAACCCGCCAAAAACATTCAGTACTTC
TRBV18	TRBJ1-1	once	TRBD1	CASSGTGGNTEAFF	TGTGCCAGCTCTGGGACAGGGGGGAACACTGAAGCTTTCTTT
TRBV6-5	TRBJ2-1	-	-	CASTRERPGEQFF	TGTGCCAGCACCCGGGAGAGGCCGGGTGAGCAGTTCTTC
TRBV11-2	TRBJ2-7	-	TRBD2	CASSLGLEYEQYF	TGTGCCAGCAGCCTGGGACTAGAATACGAGCAGTACTTC
TRBV18	TRBJ2-1	-	-	CASSHRDPSYNEQFF	TGTGCCAGCTCCCACCGGGATCCCTCCTACAATGAGCAGTTCTTC
TRBV4-1	TRBJ2-7	once	TRBD2	CASSQGLAGGNEQYF	TGCGCCAGCAGCCAAGGACTAGCGGGAGGGAACGAGCAGTACTTC
TRBV30	TRBJ1-2	-	-	CAWSSLSSGYGYTF	TGTGCCTGGAGTTCTCTTTCAAGCGGCTATGGCTACACCTTC
TRBV6-5	TRBJ1-5	-	TRBD1	CASSPTGGYQPQHF	TGTGCCAGCAGCCCGACAGGGGGATATCAGCCCCAGCATTTT
TRBV2	TRBJ1-6	-	-	CASSEASRKSPLHF	TGTGCCAGCAGTGAAGCCTCCAGGAAGTCACCCCTCCACTTT
TRBV7-2	TRBJ2-7	-	TRBD1	CASSQWTGAYEQYF	TGTGCCAGCAGCCAATGGACAGGGGCCTACGAGCAGTACTTC
TRBV7-2	TRBJ2-3	-	-	CASSLGDLKSGTQYF	TGTGCCAGCAGCTTAGGGGACTTGAAGAGTGGTACGCAGTATTTT
TRBV5-1	TRBJ2-7	once	TRBD1	CASSVETGFTYEQYF	TGCGCCAGCAGCGTGGAGACAGGGTTTACCTACGAGCAGTACTTC
TRBV5-6	TRBJ1-5	-	-	CASSLGGRAYQPQHF	TGTGCCAGCAGCCTAGGGGGGAGGGCTTATCAGCCCCAGCATTTT
TRBV28	TRBJ2-7	-	-	CASEATNSYEQYF	TGTGCCAGCGAGGCCACCAACTCCTACGAGCAGTACTTC
TRBV4-1	TRBJ1-1	-	TRBD1	CASSQDRGRGTEAFF	TGCGCCAGCAGCCAAGACAGGGGGCGCGGCACTGAAGCTTTCTTT
TRBV7-8	TRBJ2-2	-	-	CASSISELTGELFF	TGTGCCAGCAGCATCAGTGAACTAACCGGGGAGCTGTTTTTT
TRBV19	TRBJ2-3	-	TRBD2	CASSIDLAGTTQYF	TGTGCCAGTAGTATAGACCTAGCGGGGACTACGCAGTATTTT
TRBV19	TRBJ2-7	-	-	CASSINRDLDEQYF	TGTGCCAGTAGTATCAACAGGGATTTGGACGAGCAGTACTTC
TRBV2	TRBJ2-3	-	-	CASSDGRAADTQYF	TGTGCCAGCAGTGACGGCAGGGCGGCAGATACGCAGTATTTT
TRBV6-5	TRBJ1-4	-	-	CASSYSKGYGEKLFF	TGTGCCAGCAGTTACTCGAAGGGGTACGGTGAAAAACTGTTTTTT
TRBV7-2	TRBJ2-7	-	-	CASSLVRDTYEQYF	TGTGCCAGCAGCTTAGTCAGGGATACCTACGAGCAGTACTTC
TRBV21-1	TRBJ2-7	-	-	CASTVLGQCTYEQYF	TGTGCCAGCACCGTACTGGGACAGTGCACCTACGAGCAGTACTTC
TRBV7-9	TRBJ2-2	once	TRBD1	CARDRPGGRDTGELFF	TGTGCCAGAGACCGGCCAGGGGGCCGGGACACCGGGGAGCTGTTTTTT
TRBV19	TRBJ1-5	few	TRBD1	CASSRQGALNQPQHF	TGTGCCAGTAGTAGGCAGGGGGCCCTCAATCAGCCCCAGCATTTT
TRBV11-2	TRBJ2-5	-	TRBD1	CASRRDRGHGYQETQYF	TGTGCCAGCAGACGGGACAGGGGGCACGGGTACCAAGAGACCCAGTACTTC
TRBV5-1	TRBJ2-2	-	TRBD2	CASSWTSSSGELFF	TGCGCCAGCAGCTGGACTAGTTCAAGCGGGGAGCTGTTTTTT
TRBV4-1	TRBJ2-3	-	TRBD2	CASSQDAGGRLAVTQYF	TGCGCCAGCAGCCAAGACGCGGGGGGGCGCCTAGCAGTTACGCAGTATTTT
TRBV3-1/TRBV3-2	TRBJ2-3	-	-	CASSQDFRFNRGSSTDTQYF	TGTGCCAGCAGCCAAGATTTCCGATTTAATCGAGGTTCGAGCACAGATACGCAGTATTTT
TRBV7-8	TRBJ2-5	once	TRBD2	CASSLPLAGGWGTQYF	TGTGCCAGCAGCCTCCCCTTGGCGGGAGGGTGGGGGACCCAGTACTTC
TRBV7-3	TRBJ1-1	-	-	CASSLNQGMNTEAFF	TGTGCCAGCAGCTTAAATCAGGGAATGAACACTGAAGCTTTCTTT
TRBV7-9	TRBJ2-1	-	-	CASSLGGTRNEQFF	TGTGCCAGCAGCTTAGGGGGGACAAGAAATGAGCAGTTCTTC
TRBV7-7	TRBJ2-7	-	-	CASSLEGGAEQYF	TGTGCCAGCAGCTTAGAGGGCGGGGCCGAGCAGTACTTC
TRBV12-3/TRBV12-4	TRBJ1-5	-	-	CASRAGAQPQHF	TGTGCCAGCAGGGCAGGGGCTCAGCCCCAGCATTTT
TRBV3-1/TRBV3-2	TRBJ2-1	once	TRBD2	CASSQVPGGSRFF	TGTGCCAGCAGCCAAGTCCCCGGGGGGAGTCGGTTCTTC